This entry lists 20 T cell receptor beta chains sequenced from one sample in a study of blood T cell repertoires in COVID-19. This table comes from immunoSEQ multiplex PCR, and its TCRdb copy is limited to in-frame clones, with some not included. The profile shows nearly 70,000 clones, roughly nine tenths of them singletons. What was sequenced was peripheral blood. The receptors stem from a man aged 35-49 years with COVID-19, enrolled during active disease.

The rearrangement links TRBV7-9 to TRBJ2-2; D is uncertain. CDR1 SEHNR and CDR2 FQNEAQ come from the germline V gene (reference sequence). CDR3 size: 14 residues. Trimming shortened V by 5 bases and J by 7 bases, and 14 bases separated the two germline ends. This chain's CDR3 is CASSRQAVGGELFF. CDR3 bases: TGTGCCAGCAGCCGGCAGGCTGTTGGCGGGGAGCTGTTTTTT. The variable domain in full, completed from reference TRBV7-9 and TRBJ2-2, reads DTGVSQNPRHKITKRGQNVTFRCDPISEHNRLYWYRQTLGQGPEFLTYFQNEAQLEKSRLLSDRFSAERPKGSFSTLEIQRTEQGDSAMYLCASSRQAVGGELFFGEGSRLTVL.

This clone appeared a few times. The chain links TRBV6-5 to TRBJ1-2; D might be TRBD1 (5 bases). The V end lost 5 bases, the J end lost 8 bases, and 9 bases lay between the germline ends. From germline, CDR1 is MNHEY and CDR2 SVGAGI. CDR3 length: 11 amino acids. The CDR3 DNA reads TGTGCCAGCAGTAACCAGGGAGGCTACACCTTC. Its protein is CASSNQGGYTF.

The chain has TRBV2 and TRBJ1-3, with a weak D call TRBD1 (6 bases). Germline V gene data show CDR1 as SNHLY and CDR2 as FYNNEI. The CDR3 has 15 residues. Trimming took 1 base from V and 2 from J, leaving 9 bases between them. CDR3 protein: CASSEDREPGNTIYF. The CDR3 DNA is TGTGCCAGCAGTGAAGACAGGGAGCCTGGAAACACCATATATTTT. Filled out from reference TRBV2 and TRBJ1-3, the complete variable domain reads EPEVTQTPSHQVTQMGQEVILRCVPISNHLYFYWYRQILGQKVEFLVSFYNNEISEKSEIFDDQFSVERPDGSNFTLKIRSTKLEDSAMYFCASSEDREPGNTIYFGEGSWLTVV.

This chain uses TRBV28 with TRBJ1-1; D call uncertain. CDR1 MDHEN and CDR2 SYDVKM come from the germline V gene. The CDR3 covers 12 residues. Trimming took 6 bases from V and 3 from J, leaving 8 bases between them. CDR3: CASRTVDTEAFF. CDR3 DNA: TGTGCCAGCAGAACGGTGGACACTGAAGCTTTCTTT.

The chain employs TRBV19 and TRBJ1-5, with 9 bases aligning to TRBD1. The junction had 15 bases not matched to a gene; V was cut back by 4 bases and J by 2 bases. Per germline, CDR1 LNHDA and CDR2 SQIVND (reference sequence). The CDR3 contains 19 residues. The CDR3 loop is CASSRRTGADRRGNQPQHF. Written as DNA, the CDR3 is TGTGCCAGTAGTAGACGGACAGGGGCGGATCGGCGGGGCAATCAGCCCCAGCATTTT.

The J gene is TRBJ1-3, the V gene TRBV6-2 or TRBV6-3; no clear D. Germline assignment: CDR1 MNHEY and CDR2 SVGEGT. There are 14 residues in the CDR3. The V and J ends lost 4 bases and 0 bases respectively, with 7 bases between them. DNA for the CDR3: TGTGCCAGCAGTTCAGTCGACTCTGGAAACACCATATATTTT. The encoded protein is CASSSVDSGNTIYF.

CDR3 bases: TGTGCCAGCAGTTTTGGGATTACAGGGGGCGCTCGGGAGACCCAGTACTTC. Translating it yields CASSFGITGGARETQYF. The V call is TRBV28, the J call TRBJ2-5, with 9 bases that match TRBD1. Germline CDR1 is MDHEN and CDR2 is SYDVKM. V lost 3 bases, J lost 5 bases, and 13 bases stayed unmatched. This CDR3 is 17 amino acids long.

The V call is TRBV19, the J call TRBJ1-2; no clear D gene. The germline CDR1 and CDR2 sequences are LNHDA and SQIVND (reference sequence). V dropped 3 bases and J dropped 5 bases, with 7 bases sitting between them. The CDR3 contains 12 residues. The CDR3 nucleotides read TGTGCCAGTAGTATCTCGGGGTATGGCTACACCTTC. Translation: CASSISGYGYTF.

The rearrangement joins TRBV6-5 to TRBJ1-1, with a possible D match to TRBD1 (6 bases). Trimming took 6 bases from V and 4 from J, leaving 12 bases between them. The CDR3 sequence is 13 residues long. Germline-derived CDR1 and CDR2 are MNHEY and SVGAGI. The CDR3: CASSVRGSTEAFF. CDR3 bases: TGTGCCAGCAGCGTAAGGGGGAGCACTGAAGCTTTCTTT.

V and J are TRBV28 and TRBJ2-7; 7 positions agree with TRBD1. With 7 bases clipped from V and 3 bases from J, the junction kept 9 bases outside the gene matches. The V gene's germline CDR1 is MDHEN and CDR2 SYDVKM. This CDR3 spans 14 amino acids. CDR3 DNA sequence: TGTGCCAGCAATACCCCGGGACAGCTCTACGAGCAGTACTTC. Translation: CASNTPGQLYEQYF.

This chain's CDR3 is CASSTGTSGGSLKTQYF. CDR3 bases: TGTGCCAGTAGCACCGGGACTAGCGGGGGTTCGCTAAAGACCCAGTACTTC. V usage is TRBV19 and J usage is TRBJ2-5, with 14 bases matching TRBD2. The CDR3 totals 17 residues. Losses at the gene ends were 6 bases for V and 6 bases for J; bases not matched to a gene: 12. Germline V lookup: CDR1 LNHDA, CDR2 SQIVND (reference sequence).

J is TRBJ2-5 and V is TRBV7-9; no reliable D call. The germline V and J ends were trimmed by 4 bases and 5 bases, with 14 bases remaining between them. The V gene's germline CDR1 is SEHNR and CDR2 FQNEAQ (reference sequence). The CDR3 is 14 residues long. The CDR3 loop is CASSSTVLSETQYF. The CDR3 bases are TGTGCCAGCAGCTCAACGGTACTTTCCGAGACCCAGTACTTC.

J is TRBJ2-7 and V is TRBV9; 7 bases line up with TRBD1. V trimming: 0 bases; J trimming: 4 bases; junction bases outside the gene matches: 7. Germline V gene sequence: CDR1 SGDLS, CDR2 YYNGEE. The CDR3 is made up of 15 amino acids. In nucleotides, the CDR3 is TGTGCCAGCAGCGTAGGTGAGGGGGCGGAATACGAGCAGTACTTC. Encoded protein: CASSVGEGAEYEQYF.

To note about this clone: The same CDR3 also results from other DNA sequences found in this sample. V gene TRBV6-5 combines with J gene TRBJ1-1; TRBD1 might be the D (6 bases). Germline V gene lookup returns CDR1 MNHEY and CDR2 SVGAGI. Trimming stripped 5 bases from V and 1 base from J, with 8 bases between. CDR3 length equals 13 residues. The CDR3 reads CASSLQGNTEAFF. For the CDR3, the DNA is TGTGCCAGCAGTCTACAGGGGAACACTGAAGCTTTCTTT.

CDR3 DNA sequence: TGCGCCAGCAGCCTCGGAGGGGGGGCCGGTCGCGAGCAGTACTTC. Protein: CASSLGGGAGREQYF. This chain uses TRBV5-1 with TRBJ2-7; perhaps TRBD2 as D (7 bases). V was pared by 4 bases and J by 6 bases, with 20 bases between. The V gene's germline CDR1 is SGHRS and CDR2 YFSETQ. There are 15 residues in the CDR3.

The chain carries TRBV6-5 and TRBJ2-7; no clear D gene. The CDR3 loop spans 14 amino acids. The germline V and J ends were trimmed by 6 bases and 2 bases, with 14 bases remaining between them. Germline CDR1 MNHEY, CDR2 SVGAGI. Here the CDR3 reads CASSSGSPPYEQYF. In DNA, the CDR3 is TGTGCCAGCAGCTCCGGGTCACCCCCCTACGAGCAGTACTTC.

This clone turned up a few times. This chain links TRBV5-4 with TRBJ2-1; the match to TRBD1 covers 7 bases. The CDR3 contains 16 residues. Germline CDR1 and CDR2: SGHNT and YYREEE (reference sequence). V trimming: 5 bases; J trimming: 3 bases; junction bases outside the gene matches: 11. The DNA of the CDR3 is TGTGCCAGCAGTTCAAACAGGGGCGCCCTCTACAATGAGCAGTTCTTC. Residues: CASSSNRGALYNEQFF.

This sequence joins TRBV5-5 and TRBJ1-1; TRBD1 matches 7 bases. CDR1 is SGHKS and CDR2 is YYEKEE in the germline V gene (reference sequence). V dropped 4 bases and J dropped 8; count of bases not matched to a gene: 8. This CDR3 has 13 amino acids. CDR3 in amino acids: CASSLDREREAFF. CDR3 nucleotide sequence: TGTGCCAGCAGCCTCGACAGGGAAAGAGAAGCTTTCTTT.

This chain links TRBV3-1 (or the pseudogene TRBV3-2) with TRBJ2-1; 9 bases agree with TRBD2. Germline trimming cut 1 base from V and 2 bases from J; bases unmatched to any gene: 0. In germline, CDR1 is LGHDT, CDR2 YNNKEL (reference sequence). The length of the CDR3 is 15 residues. The CDR3 nucleotides read TGTGCCAGCAGCCAAGCTAGCGGGGCCTACAATGAGCAGTTCTTC. This encodes CASSQASGAYNEQFF.

The rearrangement joins TRBV2 to TRBJ1-3; D is perhaps TRBD1 (6 bases). This CDR3 contains 16 residues. Germline V gene lookup returns CDR1 SNHLY and CDR2 FYNNEI. The ends were cut back, 7 bases at V and 0 bases at J, with 16 bases in the middle. CDR3 in DNA: TGTGCCAGCACTCGGACAGTCGCGCTCTCTGGAAACACCATATATTTT. Its protein product is CASTRTVALSGNTIYF.